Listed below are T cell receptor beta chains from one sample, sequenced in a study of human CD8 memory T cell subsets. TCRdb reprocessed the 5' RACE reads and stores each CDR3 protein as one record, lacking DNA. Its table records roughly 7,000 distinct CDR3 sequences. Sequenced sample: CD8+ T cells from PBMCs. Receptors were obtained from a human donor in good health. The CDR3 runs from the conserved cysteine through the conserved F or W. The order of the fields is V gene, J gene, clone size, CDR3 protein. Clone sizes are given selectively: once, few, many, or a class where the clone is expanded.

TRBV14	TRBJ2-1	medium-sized	CASSQQTSGYLYNEQFF
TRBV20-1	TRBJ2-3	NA	CSARGLAGPPTDTQYF
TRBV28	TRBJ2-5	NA	CASRKKGQETQYF
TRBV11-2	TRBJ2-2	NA	CASSSPLGGRAVLGGELFF
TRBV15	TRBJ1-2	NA	CATSSRIDYGYTF
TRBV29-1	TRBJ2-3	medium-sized	CSGNGGRGTDTQYF
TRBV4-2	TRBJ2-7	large	CASSQGVRDRFEQYF
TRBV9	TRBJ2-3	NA	CASSGTSGDTDTQYF
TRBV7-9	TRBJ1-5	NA	CASSLGTGNHQPQHF
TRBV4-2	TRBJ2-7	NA	CASSQEGGSVHEQYF
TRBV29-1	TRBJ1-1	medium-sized	CSVVPRGIEAFF
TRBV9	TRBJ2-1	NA	CASSPGDLGTSGRNEQFF
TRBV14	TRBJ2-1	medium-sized	CASSSLINNEQFF
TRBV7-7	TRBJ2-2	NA	CASSLEGHTGELFF
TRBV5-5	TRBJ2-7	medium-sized	CASSLGGYYEQYF
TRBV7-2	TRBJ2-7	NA	CASSFKGDPQYEQYF
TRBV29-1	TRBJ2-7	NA	CSVGGGSSYEQYF
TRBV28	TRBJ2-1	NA	CASSSSEWAGDNEQFF
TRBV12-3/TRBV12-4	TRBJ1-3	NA	CASSRRITSGNTIYF
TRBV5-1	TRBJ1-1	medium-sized	CASSLMEYTEAFF
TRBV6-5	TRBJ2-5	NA	CASSYSSGRAGTQYF
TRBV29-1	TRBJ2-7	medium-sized	CSARDRASAFTYEQYF
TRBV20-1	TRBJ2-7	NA	CSARDRDRSSYEQYF
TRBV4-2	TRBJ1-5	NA	CASSQVGGGTINQPQHF
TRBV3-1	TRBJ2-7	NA	CASSLPGLPGEQYF
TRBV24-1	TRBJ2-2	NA	CATSDFGGDTGELFF
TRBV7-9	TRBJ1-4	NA	CASSFREDEKLFF
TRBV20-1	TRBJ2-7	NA	CSARDQASEQYF
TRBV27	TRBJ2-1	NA	CASSASGGTYNEQFF
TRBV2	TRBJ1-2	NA	CASSEAPQGYTF
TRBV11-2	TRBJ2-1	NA	CASSFSENEQFF
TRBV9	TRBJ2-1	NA	CASSAQTSGRGNEQFF
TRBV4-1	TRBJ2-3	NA	CASSLGQDTQYF
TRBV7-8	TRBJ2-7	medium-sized	CASSLMPGQGYEQYF
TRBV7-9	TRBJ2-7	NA	CASSLGPSSSYEQYF
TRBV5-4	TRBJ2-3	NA	CASSLGGRTDTQYF
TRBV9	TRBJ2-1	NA	CASSPRAGPSYNEQFF
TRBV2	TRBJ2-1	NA	CASSSGKGYNEQFF
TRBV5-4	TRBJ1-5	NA	CASSVDSNQPQHF
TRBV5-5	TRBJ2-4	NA	CASSGQGGDIQYF
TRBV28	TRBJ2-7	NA	CASRPGLASEQYF
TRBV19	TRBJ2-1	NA	CASSMRQGYNEQFF
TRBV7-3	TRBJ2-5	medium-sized	CASSIGQGAQYF
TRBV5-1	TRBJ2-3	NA	CASSLSQGGTDTQYF
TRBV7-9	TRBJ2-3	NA	CASSLAGTGLADTQYF
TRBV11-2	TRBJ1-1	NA	CASSTLTGMNTEAFF
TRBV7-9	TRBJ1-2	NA	CASSPVTGTGTLYGYTF
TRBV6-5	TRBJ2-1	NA	CASSYTVSNEQFF
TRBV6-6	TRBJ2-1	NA	CASSYGGTGDDEQFF
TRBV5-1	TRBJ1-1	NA	CASSSVEGAWTEAFF
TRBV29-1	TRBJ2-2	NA	CSVLGTGELFF
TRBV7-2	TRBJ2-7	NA	CASSFGTPTNEQYF
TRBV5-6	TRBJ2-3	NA	CASKGSTDTQYF
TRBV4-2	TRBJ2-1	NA	CASSQDRGLAGDNPYNEQFF
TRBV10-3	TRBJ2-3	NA	CAISEVSLTSTDTQYF
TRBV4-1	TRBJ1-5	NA	CASSEGYQGDNQPQHF
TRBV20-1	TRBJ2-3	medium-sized	CSAPSGEASGSVWSTDTQYF
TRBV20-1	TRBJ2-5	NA	CSAGGPSQETQYF